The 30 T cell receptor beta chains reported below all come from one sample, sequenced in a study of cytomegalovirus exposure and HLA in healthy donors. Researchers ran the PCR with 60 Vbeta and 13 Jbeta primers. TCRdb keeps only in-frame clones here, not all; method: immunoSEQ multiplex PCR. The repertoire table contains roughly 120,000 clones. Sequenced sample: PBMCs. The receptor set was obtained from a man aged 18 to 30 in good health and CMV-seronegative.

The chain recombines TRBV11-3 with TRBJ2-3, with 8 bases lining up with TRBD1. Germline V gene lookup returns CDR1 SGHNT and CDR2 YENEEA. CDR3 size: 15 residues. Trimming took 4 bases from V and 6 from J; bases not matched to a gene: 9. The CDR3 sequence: CASSSSQGAKDTQYF. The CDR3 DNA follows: TGTGCCAGCAGCTCCAGTCAGGGGGCCAAGGATACGCAGTATTTT.

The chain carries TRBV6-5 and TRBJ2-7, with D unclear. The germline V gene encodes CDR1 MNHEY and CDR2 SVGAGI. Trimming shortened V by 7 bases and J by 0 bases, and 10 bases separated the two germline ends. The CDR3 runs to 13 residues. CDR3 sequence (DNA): TGTGCCAGCACCTCTGGCAGCTCCTACGAGCAGTACTTC. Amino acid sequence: CASTSGSSYEQYF.

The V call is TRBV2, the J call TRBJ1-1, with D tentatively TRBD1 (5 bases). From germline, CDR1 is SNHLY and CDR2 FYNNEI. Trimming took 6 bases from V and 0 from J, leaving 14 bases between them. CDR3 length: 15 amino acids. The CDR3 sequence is CASRGRAGLNTEAFF. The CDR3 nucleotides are TGTGCCAGCAGAGGGAGGGCGGGGCTGAACACTGAAGCTTTCTTT.

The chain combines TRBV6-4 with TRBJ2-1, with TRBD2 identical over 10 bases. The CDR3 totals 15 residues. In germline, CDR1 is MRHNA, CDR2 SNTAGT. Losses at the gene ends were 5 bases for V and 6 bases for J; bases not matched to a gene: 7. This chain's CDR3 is CASSPLAGDLNEQFF. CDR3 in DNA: TGTGCCAGCAGTCCTCTAGCGGGGGATCTCAATGAGCAGTTCTTC.

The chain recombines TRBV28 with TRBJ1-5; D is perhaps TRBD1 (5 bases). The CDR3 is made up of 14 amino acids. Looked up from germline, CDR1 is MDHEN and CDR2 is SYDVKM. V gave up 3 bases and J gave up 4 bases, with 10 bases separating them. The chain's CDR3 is CASSFVDKNQPQHF. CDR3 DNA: TGTGCCAGCAGTTTCGTGGACAAGAATCAGCCCCAGCATTTT.

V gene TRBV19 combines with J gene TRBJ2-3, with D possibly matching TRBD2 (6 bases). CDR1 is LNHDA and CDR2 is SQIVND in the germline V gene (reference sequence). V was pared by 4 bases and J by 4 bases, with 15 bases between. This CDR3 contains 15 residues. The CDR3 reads CASSKRRDRPDTQYF. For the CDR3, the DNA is TGTGCCAGTAGTAAGCGGCGGGACCGGCCAGATACGCAGTATTTT.

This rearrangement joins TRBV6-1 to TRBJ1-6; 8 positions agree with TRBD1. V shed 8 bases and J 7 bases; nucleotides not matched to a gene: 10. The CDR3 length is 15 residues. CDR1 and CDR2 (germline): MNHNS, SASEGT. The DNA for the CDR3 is TGTGCCAGCTCAACAGGGGGACATCTGAATTCACCCCTCCACTTT. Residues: CASSTGGHLNSPLHF.

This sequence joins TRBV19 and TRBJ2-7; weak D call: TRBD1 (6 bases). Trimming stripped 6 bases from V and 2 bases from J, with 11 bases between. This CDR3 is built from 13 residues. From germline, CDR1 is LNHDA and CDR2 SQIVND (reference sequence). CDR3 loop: CASSPDSPYEQYF. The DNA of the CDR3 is TGTGCCAGTAGCCCGGACAGCCCCTACGAGCAGTACTTC.

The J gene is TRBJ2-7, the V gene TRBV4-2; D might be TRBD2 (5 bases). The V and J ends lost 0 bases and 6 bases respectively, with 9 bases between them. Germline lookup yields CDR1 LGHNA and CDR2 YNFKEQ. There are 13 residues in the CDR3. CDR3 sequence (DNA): TGTGCCAGCAGCCAAGATCGAGCGGTCGAGCAGTACTTC. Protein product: CASSQDRAVEQYF.

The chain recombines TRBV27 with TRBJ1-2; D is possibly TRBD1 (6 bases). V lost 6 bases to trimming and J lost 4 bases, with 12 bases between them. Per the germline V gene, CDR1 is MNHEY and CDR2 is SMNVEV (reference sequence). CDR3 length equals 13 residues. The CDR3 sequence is CASREGQFYGYTF. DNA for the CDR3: TGTGCCAGCAGGGAAGGACAGTTCTATGGCTACACCTTC.

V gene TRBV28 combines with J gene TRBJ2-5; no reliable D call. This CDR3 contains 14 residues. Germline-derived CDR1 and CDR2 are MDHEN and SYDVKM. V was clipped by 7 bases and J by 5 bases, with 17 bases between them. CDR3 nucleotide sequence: TGTGCCAGCACCCAGGTCGTAGGTAGGGAGACCCAGTACTTC. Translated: CASTQVVGRETQYF.

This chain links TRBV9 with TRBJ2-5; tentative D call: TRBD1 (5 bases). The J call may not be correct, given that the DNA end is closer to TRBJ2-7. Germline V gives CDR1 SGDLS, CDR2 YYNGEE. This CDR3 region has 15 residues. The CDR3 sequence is CASSVDSKSSYEQYF. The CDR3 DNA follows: TGTGCCAGCAGCGTTGACAGTAAAAGCTCCTACGAGCAGTACTTC.

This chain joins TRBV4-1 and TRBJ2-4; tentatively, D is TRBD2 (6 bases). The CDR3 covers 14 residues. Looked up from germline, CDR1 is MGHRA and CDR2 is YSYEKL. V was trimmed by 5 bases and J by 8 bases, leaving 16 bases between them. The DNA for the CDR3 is TGCGCCAGCAGCTTCTACATGGGAGGTGACATTCAGTACTTC. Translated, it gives CASSFYMGGDIQYF.

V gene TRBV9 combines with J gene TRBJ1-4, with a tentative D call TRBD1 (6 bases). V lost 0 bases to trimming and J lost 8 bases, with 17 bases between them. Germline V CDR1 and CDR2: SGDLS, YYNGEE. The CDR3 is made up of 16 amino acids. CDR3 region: CASSVGSRGAREKLFF. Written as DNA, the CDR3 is TGTGCCAGCAGCGTAGGCAGCAGGGGCGCAAGGGAAAAACTGTTTTTT.

The CDR3 region has the DNA TGTGCCAGCAGCTTTGGGACAGGCCCCACCGGGGAGCTGTTTTTT. Translated, it gives CASSFGTGPTGELFF. J is TRBJ2-2 and V is TRBV5-5, with 8 bases that match TRBD1. There are 15 residues in the CDR3. CDR1 is SGHKS, CDR2 YYEKEE, per germline (reference sequence). Trimming at V came to 2 bases and at J to 4 bases, leaving 4 bases not matched to a gene.

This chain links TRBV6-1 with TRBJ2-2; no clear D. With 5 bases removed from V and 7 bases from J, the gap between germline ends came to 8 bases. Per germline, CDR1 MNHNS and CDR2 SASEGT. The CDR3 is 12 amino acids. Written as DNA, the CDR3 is TGTGCCAGCAGTCCAGACTTCGGGGAGCTGTTTTTT. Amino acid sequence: CASSPDFGELFF.

CDR3 amino acids: CASSTQEGYQPQHF. The CDR3 nucleotides read TGTGCCAGTAGTACCCAAGAGGGATATCAGCCCCAGCATTTT. The V call is TRBV19, the J call TRBJ1-5; D ambiguous. CDR1 and CDR2 from the germline V gene are LNHDA and SQIVND (reference sequence). The CDR3 contains 14 residues. V lost 4 bases and J 5 bases, leaving 12 bases between the germline ends.

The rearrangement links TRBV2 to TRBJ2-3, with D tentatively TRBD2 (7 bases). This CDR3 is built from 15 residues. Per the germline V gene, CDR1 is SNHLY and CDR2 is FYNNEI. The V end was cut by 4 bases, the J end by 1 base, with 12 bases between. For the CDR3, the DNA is TGTGCCAGCAGTGTAAGGCGGGGGCGCACAGATACGCAGTATTTT. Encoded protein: CASSVRRGRTDTQYF.

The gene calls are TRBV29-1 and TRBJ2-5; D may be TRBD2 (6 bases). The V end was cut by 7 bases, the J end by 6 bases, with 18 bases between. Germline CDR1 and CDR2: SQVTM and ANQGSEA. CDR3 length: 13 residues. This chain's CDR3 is CSAIRRGPQTQYF. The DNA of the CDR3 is TGCAGCGCTATCAGGCGGGGCCCGCAGACCCAGTACTTC.

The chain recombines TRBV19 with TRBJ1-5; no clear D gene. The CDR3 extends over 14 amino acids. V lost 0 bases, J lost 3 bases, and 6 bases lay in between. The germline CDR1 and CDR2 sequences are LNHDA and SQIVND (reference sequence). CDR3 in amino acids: CASSIDHFNQPQHF. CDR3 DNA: TGTGCCAGTAGTATAGATCACTTCAATCAGCCCCAGCATTTT.

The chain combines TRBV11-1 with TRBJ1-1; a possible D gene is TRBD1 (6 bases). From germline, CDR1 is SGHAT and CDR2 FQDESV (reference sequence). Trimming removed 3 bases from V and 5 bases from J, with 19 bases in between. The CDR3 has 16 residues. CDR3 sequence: CASSFKRGGGETEAFF. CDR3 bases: TGTGCCAGCAGCTTCAAAAGGGGCGGGGGCGAAACTGAAGCTTTCTTT.

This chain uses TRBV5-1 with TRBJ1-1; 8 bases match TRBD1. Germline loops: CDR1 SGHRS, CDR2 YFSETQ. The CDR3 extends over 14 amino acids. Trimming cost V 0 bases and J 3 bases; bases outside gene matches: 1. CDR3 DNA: TGCGCCAGCAGCTTGGAACAGGGGGACACTGAAGCTTTCTTT. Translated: CASSLEQGDTEAFF.

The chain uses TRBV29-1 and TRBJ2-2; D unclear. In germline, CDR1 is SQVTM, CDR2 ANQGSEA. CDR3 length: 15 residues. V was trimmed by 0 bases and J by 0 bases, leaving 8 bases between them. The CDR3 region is CSVEDQLSNTGELFF. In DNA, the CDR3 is TGCAGCGTTGAAGATCAGTTGTCGAACACCGGGGAGCTGTTTTTT.

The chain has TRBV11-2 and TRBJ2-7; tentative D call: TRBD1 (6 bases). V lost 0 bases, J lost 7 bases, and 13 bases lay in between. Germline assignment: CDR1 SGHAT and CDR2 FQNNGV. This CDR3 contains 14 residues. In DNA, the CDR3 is TGTGCCAGCAGCTTAGACCAGGGGCGTTGGGAGCAGTACTTC. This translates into CASSLDQGRWEQYF.

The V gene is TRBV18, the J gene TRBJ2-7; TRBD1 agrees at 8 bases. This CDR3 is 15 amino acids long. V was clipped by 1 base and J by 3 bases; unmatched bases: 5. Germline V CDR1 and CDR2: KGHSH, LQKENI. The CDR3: CASSPLGQGIYEQYF. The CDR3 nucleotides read TGTGCCAGCTCACCACTCGGACAGGGCATCTACGAGCAGTACTTC.

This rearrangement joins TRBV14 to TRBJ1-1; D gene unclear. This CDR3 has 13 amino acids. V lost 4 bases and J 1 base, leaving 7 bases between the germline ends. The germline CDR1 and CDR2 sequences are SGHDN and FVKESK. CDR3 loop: CASSPGRNTEAFF. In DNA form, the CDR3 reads TGTGCCAGCAGCCCGGGGAGGAACACTGAAGCTTTCTTT. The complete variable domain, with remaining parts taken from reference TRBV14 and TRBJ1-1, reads EAGVTQFPSHSVIEKGQTVTLRCDPISGHDNLYWYRRVMGKEIKFLLHFVKESKQDESGMPNNRFLAERTGGTYSTLKVQPAELEDSGVYFCASSPGRNTEAFFGQGTRLTVV.

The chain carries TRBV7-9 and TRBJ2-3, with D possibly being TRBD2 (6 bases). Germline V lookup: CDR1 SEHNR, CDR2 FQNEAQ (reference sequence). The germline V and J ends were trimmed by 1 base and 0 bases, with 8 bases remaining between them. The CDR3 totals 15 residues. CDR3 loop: CASSLEGTSTDTQYF. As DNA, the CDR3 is TGTGCCAGCAGCTTAGAAGGGACTAGCACAGATACGCAGTATTTT.

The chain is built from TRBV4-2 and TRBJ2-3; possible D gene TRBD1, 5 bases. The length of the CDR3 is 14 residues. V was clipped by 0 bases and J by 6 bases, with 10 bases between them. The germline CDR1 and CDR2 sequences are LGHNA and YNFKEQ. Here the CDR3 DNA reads TGTGCCAGCAGCCAAGATCAGGGCCTTGATACGCAGTATTTT. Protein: CASSQDQGLDTQYF.

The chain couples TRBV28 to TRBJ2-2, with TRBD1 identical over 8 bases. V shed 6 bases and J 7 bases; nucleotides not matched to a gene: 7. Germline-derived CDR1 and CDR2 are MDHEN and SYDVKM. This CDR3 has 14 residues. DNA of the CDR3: TGTGCCAGCAGCCTGGACAGGGTTAACGGGGAGCTGTTTTTT. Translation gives CASSLDRVNGELFF.

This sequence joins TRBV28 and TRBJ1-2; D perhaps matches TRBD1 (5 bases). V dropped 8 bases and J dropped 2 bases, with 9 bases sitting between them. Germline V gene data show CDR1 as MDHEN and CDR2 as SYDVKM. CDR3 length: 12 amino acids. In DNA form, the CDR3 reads TGTGCCAGCGGCACAGGCAACTATGGCTACACCTTC. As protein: CASGTGNYGYTF.